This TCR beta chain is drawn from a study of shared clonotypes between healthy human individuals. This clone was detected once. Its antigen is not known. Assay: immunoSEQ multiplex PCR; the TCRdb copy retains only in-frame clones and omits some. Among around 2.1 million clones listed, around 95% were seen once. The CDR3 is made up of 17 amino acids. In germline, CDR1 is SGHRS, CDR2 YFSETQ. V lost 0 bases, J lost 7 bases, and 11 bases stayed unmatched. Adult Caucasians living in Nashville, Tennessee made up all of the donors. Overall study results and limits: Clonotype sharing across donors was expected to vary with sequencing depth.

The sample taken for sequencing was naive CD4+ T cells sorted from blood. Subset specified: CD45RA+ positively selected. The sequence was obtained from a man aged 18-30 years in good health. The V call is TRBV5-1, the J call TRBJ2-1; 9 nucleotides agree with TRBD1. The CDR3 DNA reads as TGCGCCAGCAGCTTGGGGGACAGGGCAAATGTAGGGAATGAGCAGTTCTTC. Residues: CASSLGDRANVGNEQFF.